The 9 T cell receptor beta chains listed next were all sequenced from one sample in a study of T cell responses to AZD1222 COVID-19 vaccine. TCRdb's table, derived via immunoSEQ multiplex PCR, lists solely in-frame clones and lacks some. The table records fewer than 130,000 clones, roughly 92% of them present only once. The sample was peripheral blood, taken 28 days after the second AZD1222 dose. The receptors were sampled from an adult who received the AZD1222 COVID-19 vaccine.

The chain couples TRBV15 to TRBJ2-7, with D perhaps TRBD1 (5 bases). The CDR3 runs to 16 residues. The germline V and J ends were trimmed by 0 bases and 1 base, with 13 bases remaining between them. CDR1 LNHNV and CDR2 YYDKDF come from the germline V gene (reference sequence). This CDR3 is CATSRDKDTLSYEQYF. The CDR3 nucleotides are TGTGCCACCAGCAGAGATAAGGACACGTTATCCTACGAGCAGTACTTC.

The J gene is TRBJ1-4, the V gene TRBV4-3, with 7 positions matching TRBD1. Per germline, CDR1 LGHNA and CDR2 YSLEER. This CDR3 is built from 17 residues. J lost 7 bases, V lost 6 bases, and 17 bases had no gene match. The CDR3 DNA is TGCGCCAGCAGGCCCCCCGGGACAGAGGGCCGGGGTGAAAAACTGTTTTTT. The encoded protein is CASRPPGTEGRGEKLFF.

Here the CDR3 reads CASSIGGATNEKLFF. In DNA form, the CDR3 reads TGTGCCAGCAGTATTGGGGGGGCAACTAATGAAAAACTGTTTTTT. The chain carries TRBV28 and TRBJ1-4, with TRBD1 as a possible D gene (5 bases). V was clipped by 5 bases and J by 0 bases, with 10 bases between them. Per the germline V gene, CDR1 is MDHEN and CDR2 is SYDVKM. The length of the CDR3 is 15 residues.

The J gene is TRBJ1-4, the V gene TRBV28, with D unclear. Germline CDR1 is MDHEN and CDR2 is SYDVKM. With 0 bases removed from V and 6 bases from J, the gap between germline ends came to 8 bases. The CDR3 is 14 residues long. CDR3 nucleotides: TGTGCCAGCAGTTTATGGGGAGGGTATGAAAAACTGTTTTTT. Translation gives CASSLWGGYEKLFF. The entire variable domain, with the rest obtained from reference TRBV28 and TRBJ1-4, is as follows: DVKVTQSSRYLVKRTGEKVFLECVQDMDHENMFWYRQDPGLGLRLIYFSYDVKMKEKGDIPEGYSVSREKKERFSLILESASTNQTSMYLCASSLWGGYEKLFFGSGTQLSVL.

V and J are TRBV2 and TRBJ1-5, with TRBD1 matching 8 bases. V dropped 5 bases and J dropped 6; count of bases not matched to a gene: 6. Germline lookup yields CDR1 SNHLY and CDR2 FYNNEI. The CDR3 contains 14 residues. CDR3 bases: TGTGCCAGCAGTTCAACAGGGGGAAGTCAGCCCCAGCATTTT. This translates into CASSSTGGSQPQHF.

The CDR3 nucleotides read TGTGCCAGCTCACCACTACAGAAAGAGACCCAGTACTTC. This translates into CASSPLQKETQYF. The genes are TRBV18 and TRBJ2-5, with D uncertain. The CDR3 length is 13 residues. The germline CDR1 and CDR2 sequences are KGHSH and LQKENI. The V end was cut by 1 base, the J end by 3 bases, with 6 bases between. Full variable domain (missing parts from reference TRBV18 and TRBJ2-5): NAGVMQNPRHLVRRRGQEARLRCSPMKGHSHVYWYRQLPEEGLKFMVYLQKENIIDESGMPKERFSAEFPKEGPSILRIQQVVRGDSAAYFCASSPLQKETQYFGPGTRLLVL.

The chain combines TRBV12-3 or TRBV12-4 with TRBJ1-2; 7 nucleotides align to TRBD1. This CDR3 comprises 13 residues. After removal of 6 bases from V and 5 bases from J, the junction contained 6 bases not matched to a gene. In nucleotides, the CDR3 is TGTGCCAGCAGCTCCGGGACAGTTTATGGCTACACCTTC. It codes for CASSSGTVYGYTF.

The gene calls are TRBV4-3 and TRBJ2-3; TRBD2 aligns across 7 bases. The CDR3 consists of 17 residues. V shed 1 base and J 0 bases; nucleotides not matched to a gene: 7. The V gene's germline CDR1 is LGHNA and CDR2 YSLEER. CDR3 sequence: CASSQVPSGYSTDTQYF. Here the CDR3 DNA reads TGCGCCAGCAGCCAAGTTCCTAGCGGTTATAGCACAGATACGCAGTATTTT.

The gene calls are TRBV6-4 and TRBJ2-1; 14 bases line up with TRBD2. V shed 4 bases and J 5 bases; nucleotides not matched to a gene: 1. From germline, CDR1 is MRHNA and CDR2 SNTAGT. The CDR3 loop spans 15 amino acids. The CDR3, as DNA: TGTGCCAGCAGTGCGGGACTAGCGGGGGACAATGAGCAGTTCTTC. Its translation: CASSAGLAGDNEQFF.